This TCR beta chain derives from a study of neurological immune-mediated disorders (dated by TCRdb to 2018 to 2020). Regarding the complete study: Peripheral blood TCR-beta repertoires from patients with HTLV-I-associated myelopathy (HAM/TSP), patients with multiple sclerosis, and healthy controls were compared in the study using UMI-based sequencing. The cohort was made up of about 68 subjects, consisting of 14 HAM/TSP patients, some 35 multiple sclerosis patients and around 20 healthy controls. The 95 to 110 TCR-beta libraries covered PBMC samples along with longitudinal samples, technical triplicates, and paired sorted CD4+ and CD8+ T-cell subsets. Points the paper makes about the study in general: Across subjects, expanded clones never shared an identical CDR3 amino acid sequence, which suggests that the TCR-beta repertoires in every group were private. TCR clonal expansion was greatest in HAM/TSP patients and smallest in MS patients, who ranked below even healthy controls.

cDNA was synthesized by template-switch 5'RACE using a primer carrying a 10-nucleotide random unique molecular identifier by which each TCR transcript was tagged. Over 190 million TCR-beta sequences, covering 15-18 subjects, were produced in each sequencing run. The RNeasy kit was used for extraction of total RNA. Using the KAPA Real-time Library Amplification kit, TCR-beta VDJ regions were amplified with primers for the TCR constant region and the 5'RACE anchor. A first PCR added sample indexes and Illumina adaptors, and a second PCR then raised library yield. After Ampure bead purification, the TCR product of roughly 650 bp was size-selected on a 2% E-gel SizeSelection system. Before pooling, libraries had their quality checked on a Bioanalyzer, their concentration measured with Qubit, and their quantity determined with the Kapa Library Quantification kit. Libraries were sequenced paired-end 2 x 150 bp on an Illumina HiSeq 2500. To increase sequence diversity, about 23-30% phiX was spiked into each library pool. The authors processed their data as follows. Quality-filtered reads were processed with the UMI-based MiGEC pipeline, which removed over 75% of raw TCR sequences during error correction. VDJ genes were aligned to IMGT germline references, and clonotypes were defined by unique CDR3 amino acid sequence plus V-J genes. Clonal expansion, Shannon diversity, and CDR3 relatedness (CalcPairwiseDistances, ClusterSamples) were evaluated with VDJtools, and phylogenetic trees were built with CLCbio workbench. Expanded clones were defined as having at least 8 unique UMIs, based on coefficient-of-variation modelling across technical triplicates. TCRdb reran the public reads through fastp at Q25 and MiXCR, keeping productive beta chains. Each entry is one CDR3 protein sequence, shown with its most common DNA and genes. The V and J calls reflect TCRdb's pipeline rather than the authors' work. For this sample there are roughly 16,000 distinct CDR3 sequences; about 15% appear just once. The ten largest clones take up roughly 13% of the sample.

Libraries from unsorted PBMCs were made from 2 million PBMCs kept in RNAlater at -80 degrees C until RNA extraction. PBMCs were separated from peripheral blood using Ficoll-Hypaque density gradient centrifugation and then cryopreserved in liquid nitrogen. To note about this clonotype: Its antigen specificity is not known. It is unclear where the CDR3 begins or ends on the DNA, so no DNA is shown, and the CDR3 is as TCRdb lists it.

The CDR3 spans 19 residues, from the cysteine through the phenylalanine. In the germline V gene, CDR1 corresponds to SGHRS and CDR2 to YFSETQ. Sequenced sample: PBMCs. This receptor was obtained from a man aged 60 to 69 with HTLV-1-associated myelopathy (HAM/TSP). This chain is built from TRBV5-1 and TRBJ2-1; TRBD1 reflects the table's D call only, with no check against the DNA. CDR3 protein: CASSFYICSARTVHNEQFF.